This T cell receptor beta chain stems from a study of blood T cell repertoires in COVID-19. Whole-study context: Acute and convalescent COVID-19 samples came from the United States, Italy and Spain.

Methods used by the authors: Amplified reference gene primers provided the basis for estimating nucleated cell counts. The protocol was immunoSEQ multiplex PCR, while the TCRdb copy is restricted to in-frame clones and leaves out a portion. V, J and clone size are taken as reported in that table, and D and trimming were inferred from the DNA itself. The table has approximately 150,000 clones, around 83% seen once. The V end lost 6 bases, the J end lost 7 bases, and 16 bases lay between the germline ends. Germline CDR1 MNHEY, CDR2 SVGEGT. The CDR3 spans 14 residues. The chain is built from TRBV6-2 or TRBV6-3 and TRBJ1-5, with D perhaps matching TRBD1 (5 bases). Sequencing was done on a sample of peripheral blood. The sequence derives from a human donor with acute or convalescent COVID-19. The donor label of this sample is uncertain. CDR3 sequence reads: CASRPYRGVQPQHF. For the CDR3, the DNA is TGTGCCAGCAGGCCTTACCGGGGGGTCCAGCCCCAGCATTTT.